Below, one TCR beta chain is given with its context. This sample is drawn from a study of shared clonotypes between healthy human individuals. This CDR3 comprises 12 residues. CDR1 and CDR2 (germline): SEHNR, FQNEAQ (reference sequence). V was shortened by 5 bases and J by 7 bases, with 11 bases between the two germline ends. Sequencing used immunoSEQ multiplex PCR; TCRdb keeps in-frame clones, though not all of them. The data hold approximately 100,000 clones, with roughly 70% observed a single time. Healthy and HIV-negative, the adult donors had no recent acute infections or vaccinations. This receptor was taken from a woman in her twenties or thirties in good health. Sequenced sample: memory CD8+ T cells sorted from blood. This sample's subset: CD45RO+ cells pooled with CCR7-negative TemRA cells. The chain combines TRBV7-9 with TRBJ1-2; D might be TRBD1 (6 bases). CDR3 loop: CASSAQGSGYTF. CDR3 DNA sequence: TGTGCCAGCAGCGCCCAGGGGTCTGGCTACACCTTC.